These 3 T cell receptor beta chains were all obtained from the same sample, sequenced in a study of blood T cell repertoires in COVID-19. Produced via immunoSEQ multiplex PCR; TCRdb's table is partial and in-frame only. The table has approximately 260,000 clones, approximately 83% seen once. The sample taken for sequencing was peripheral blood. These receptors all stem from a woman older than 75 with acute or convalescent COVID-19.

The chain uses TRBV3-1 (or the pseudogene TRBV3-2) and TRBJ2-7; D gene ambiguous. V lost 0 bases to trimming and J lost 2 bases, with 5 bases between them. Germline loops: CDR1 LGHDT, CDR2 YNNKEL (reference sequence). The CDR3 extends over 13 amino acids. DNA of the CDR3: TGTGCCAGCAGCCAAGAGGCGGCCTACGAGCAGTACTTC. Residues: CASSQEAAYEQYF.

The chain links TRBV24-1 to TRBJ2-1; 14 bases fit TRBD2. With V trimmed by 7 bases and J by 6 bases, 7 bases remained unmatched. Germline lookup yields CDR1 KGHDR and CDR2 SFDVKD. The CDR3 spans 16 residues. Here the CDR3 reads CATSSTGTSGGNEQFF. The CDR3 bases are TGTGCCACCAGCTCCACCGGGACTAGCGGGGGCAATGAGCAGTTCTTC.

The chain has TRBV5-1 and TRBJ2-3, with D tentatively TRBD1 (6 bases). CDR1 is SGHRS, CDR2 YFSETQ, per germline. Between the trimmed V and J ends, which lost 0 bases and 5 bases, there was a span of 13 bases. This CDR3 spans 15 amino acids. CDR3: CASSLDPGDRDTQYF. DNA of the CDR3: TGCGCCAGCAGCTTGGATCCAGGGGACCGAGATACGCAGTATTTT.